This T cell receptor (beta chain) was retrieved from a study of OX40 agonist ivuxolimab in advanced cancers. General notes on the study: Ivuxolimab was an agonistic, fully human IgG2 monoclonal antibody directed against OX40 (CD134), a costimulatory receptor. Of the roughly 52 dose-escalation patients, hepatocellular carcinoma was present in about 20, melanoma in roughly 15, renal cell carcinoma in 9 and head and neck cancer in 9. Peripheral TCRbeta sequencing was intended to test whether TCR sequence diversity was altered and clonal T-cell expansion was caused by ivuxolimab. Patients were allowed to have had prior anti-PD-1, anti-PD-L1 or anti-CTLA-4 therapy, and approximately 40% of the dose-escalation patients had previously received checkpoint inhibitors. The paper reports the monotherapy dose-escalation portion (N = 52 patients) of the phase I ivuxolimab trial. In the dose-escalation cohort, more than 75% of patients were male, and the mean age was approximately 60 years, with a range of roughly 20 to 80. Partial responses occurred in three dose-escalation patients: two with cutaneous melanoma and one with hepatocellular carcinoma. Intravenous ivuxolimab was administered to patients every 2 weeks at six dose levels: 0.01, 0.1, 0.3, 1.5, 3 and 10 mg/kg.

According to the germline V gene (reference sequence), CDR1 reads LNHDA and CDR2 reads SQIVND. Counted from cysteine to phenylalanine, this CDR3 has 14 amino acids. CDR3 DNA only is kept here, 42 bases in frame from base 1. V is trimmed back by 4 bases and J by 6 bases, and the junction contains 6 bases that no gene match accounts for. Patients with autoimmune disease history or receiving systemic immunosuppression were excluded from the trial. Peripheral blood for TCR sequencing was drawn from every dose cohort at baseline, at cycle 4 day 1 and at cycle 7 day 1. Samples were obtained from an open-label, multicenter, first-in-human phase I dose-escalation trial of ivuxolimab. The trial enrolled adults with locally advanced or metastatic head and neck squamous cell, hepatocellular, melanoma or renal cell carcinoma. Before TCR sequencing, CD4+ and CD8+ T cells were separately sorted from peripheral blood.

For sequencing of the TCRbeta CDR3 region, genomic DNA was extracted from the sorted cells. TCRbeta CDR3 regions were sequenced using the immunoSEQ Assay. TCRdb took this table from immuneACCESS and kept in-frame rearrangements with V and J called. Such tables lack part of the clones; where checked against another copy, unresolved V genes explain under half of the gap, and the rest is unexplained. This sample is represented by some 65,000 clones; 85% of them were singletons. Under 4.5% of the sample is taken by the ten largest. In regard to this clone: No antigen is known for it. No clone much larger than this one lies a single base away; base qualities are absent.

Results and caveats for the whole study, not just this receptor: Low levels of normalized T-cell clonal expansion were also seen in some patients who did not respond. After ivuxolimab, more expanded clones were found on average in CD8+ T cells than in CD4+ T cells. Partial responders in the 0.1-3.0 mg/kg groups had among the lowest normalized peripheral clonal expansion, especially among CD8+ T cells. The antigen specificity of the peripheral T cells that underwent clonal expansion was not determined. At doses of 0.1 to 3.0 mg/kg, clonal expansion of both CD4+ and CD8+ blood T cells was observed from baseline to week 6.

The clonotype originates from an adult with an advanced solid tumor such as melanoma, head and neck, liver or kidney cancer. The chain was built from TRBV19 and TRBJ1-2, and 9 junction bases match TRBD1. The material was CD4+ or CD8+ T cells sorted from blood, obtained in a trial of the OX40 agonist ivuxolimab. The bases read TGTGCCAGTAGTAGGGGACAGGGAGGTCATGGCTACACCTTC. Translated, this gives CASSRGQGGHGYTF.